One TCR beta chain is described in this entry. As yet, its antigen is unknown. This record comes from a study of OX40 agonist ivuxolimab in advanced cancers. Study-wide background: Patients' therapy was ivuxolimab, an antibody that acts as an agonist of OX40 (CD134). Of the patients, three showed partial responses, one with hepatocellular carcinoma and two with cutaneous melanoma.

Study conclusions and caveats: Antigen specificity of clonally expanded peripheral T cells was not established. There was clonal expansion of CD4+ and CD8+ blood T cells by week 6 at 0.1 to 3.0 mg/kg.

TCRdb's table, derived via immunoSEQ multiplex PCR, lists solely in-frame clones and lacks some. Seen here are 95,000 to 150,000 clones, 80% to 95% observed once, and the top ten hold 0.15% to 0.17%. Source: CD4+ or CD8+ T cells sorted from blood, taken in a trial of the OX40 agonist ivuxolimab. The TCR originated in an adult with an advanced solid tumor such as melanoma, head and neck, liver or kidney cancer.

The CDR3 reads CASSASWGENEQFF. In DNA, the CDR3 is TGTGCCAGCAGTGCCTCGTGGGGGGAGAATGAGCAGTTCTTC. This rearrangement joins TRBV6-1 to TRBJ2-1; a weak D match, TRBD2 (6 bases). Trimming took 4 bases from V and 7 from J, leaving 14 bases between them. The CDR3 runs 14 residues. Germline CDR1 reads MNHNS; CDR2 reads SASEGT.